The source of this T cell receptor beta chain is a study of blood T cells in healthy people across ages. Notes on the study in general: TCR beta diversity per million T cells fell roughly linearly with age. Donor CMV status, an unknown factor, possibly confounded changes in expanded clonotypes.

Every sample yielded at least 6.5 million isolated PBMCs. V dropped 4 bases and J dropped 1 base, with 20 bases sitting between them. This CDR3 region has 18 residues. With a J-beta primer mix and a sample-barcoded 5' primer, a second PCR ran roughly 6 to 11 cycles. The template-switch adaptor was a 5' adaptor with 12 random nucleotides. It tagged each cDNA molecule. From the 5' RACE reads, TCRdb called clonotypes with MiXCR, one entry per CDR3 protein. Among about 1.6 million distinct CDR3 sequences listed, approximately 32% were seen once. In its sample, this clonotype was seen a few times. The antigen is undetermined.

The V gene is TRBV12-3 or TRBV12-4, the J gene TRBJ1-5; TRBD1 is a possible D gene (5 bases). This sequence originates from a woman in her thirties in good health. Sequencing used blood. CDR3 residues: CASSSPTGYGASNQPQHF. CDR3 nucleotide sequence: TGTGCCAGCAGTTCACCGACCGGCTACGGGGCGAGCAATCAGCCCCAGCATTTT.